This TCR beta chain was observed in a study of shared clonotypes between healthy human individuals. Looking at the study overall: A couple of women and a few men aged 18 to 49 made up the donors.

For this clone: Its cognate antigen is unknown.

The V and J ends lost 8 bases and 7 bases, in that order; junction bases with no gene match: 22. Germline loops: CDR1 SNHLY, CDR2 FYNNEI. This CDR3 spans 18 amino acids. Study-wide points: Though the depth was large, rarefaction showed that sorted-subset sequencing was incomplete.

Sequenced by immunoSEQ multiplex PCR; TCRdb stores in-frame clones only, minus some. Of more than 400,000 clones listed, approximately 95% are singletons. The specimen was naive CD4+ T cells sorted from blood. Stated subset: CD45RA+ positively selected. The receptor comes from a woman between 25 and 40 years old in good health. This chain connects TRBV2 to TRBJ2-3, with TRBD2 matching over 9 bases. CDR3 region: CASRSPSAGGTSTYTQYF. In DNA, the CDR3 is TGTGCCAGCCGTTCCCCGTCAGCGGGAGGTACCTCCACTTATACGCAGTATTTT.